This T cell receptor (beta chain) emerged from a study of T-cell reconstitution after alpha-beta-depleted transplantation in children. Findings of the study overall: The high TCRbeta diversity at day 60 in some patients came from surviving recipient T cells and thymic progenitors. Several hundred expanded graft clones reportedly were the source of alpha-beta T cells about two months after transplant. After one year, T-cell counts and TCRbeta diversity mostly came from new T cells.

The CDR3 loop spans 13 amino acids. The V gene lost 5 bases and the J gene lost 3 bases, with 11 bases spanning the gap. For TCRbeta, the library was prepared with unique molecular identifiers. TCRdb independently ran MiXCR on the PCR reads; one entry per CDR3 protein. The data contain around 580,000 distinct CDR3 sequences, over 25% of them singletons. Only a few counts were recorded for this clonotype. Antigen specificity is unknown. Sequencing used PBMCs, obtained before TCRalphabeta/CD19-depleted stem cell transplant. The chain is built from TRBV12-3 or TRBV12-4 and TRBJ2-7; no definite D call. The sequence derives from a boy under three years old with Wiskott-Aldrich syndrome, due to receive a stem cell transplant. The chain's CDR3 is CASSPFGHYEQYF. CDR3 DNA: TGTGCCAGCAGTCCCTTCGGTCACTACGAGCAGTACTTC.